The clone carrying this TCR beta chain was picked up many times. Its antigen remains unknown. This specimen belongs to a study of molecular identifiers for immune sequencing clone quantification. General study points: Highly expanded clone sizes could be underestimated by identical TCR molecules that share a barcode.

After removal of 4 bases from V and 4 bases from J, the junction contained 3 bases not matched to a gene. Per the germline V gene, CDR1 is MDHEN and CDR2 is SYDVKM. CDR3 length equals 15 residues. TCRdb reprocessed the PCR reads with MiXCR, giving one entry per CDR3 protein. The sample lists approximately 590,000 distinct CDR3 sequences; roughly 25% were seen once. RNA fractions of 10%, 30% or 50% and about 18,000 to 1,000,000 sorted cells were the source of naive CD8 libraries. Naive CD8 T cells were sorted, and the gate applied was CD8+CD4-CCR7+CD45RA+. Input material: naive CD8+ T cells from blood, with Jurkat cell RNA spiked in. Documented subset: FACS-sorted CD8+CD4-CCR7+CD45RA+ naive T cells. The clonotype was recovered from a human donor in good health. Some libraries in this study had Jurkat cell RNA spiked in. The gene calls are TRBV28 and TRBJ2-3; 12 bases align to TRBD2. In nucleotides, the CDR3 is TGTGCCAGCAGTTCCAGACTAGCGGGAGCAGATACGCAGTATTTT. This codes for CASSSRLAGADTQYF.